This entry lists 15 T cell receptor beta chains sequenced from one sample in a study of T cell responses to AZD1222 COVID-19 vaccine. Libraries were prepared by immunoSEQ multiplex PCR; TCRdb keeps only in-frame clonotypes and omits some of them. There are roughly 190,000 clones in the sample; around 92% occur only once, and over 1% lies in the top ten. The specimen comprised peripheral blood, sampled on day 0 of AZD1222 vaccination. Receptors originate from an adult in good health.

The CDR3 DNA sequence: TGTGCCTCCGAGGGACAGGGTTCTGGAAACACCATATATTTT. It codes for CASEGQGSGNTIYF. The chain carries TRBV6-5 and TRBJ1-3; TRBD1 agrees at 9 bases. Germline CDR1 is MNHEY and CDR2 is SVGAGI. CDR3 length: 14 amino acids. The trim removed 11 bases at V and 1 base at J, leaving 6 bases unmatched.

This chain uses TRBV9 with TRBJ1-6, with D uncertain. The CDR3 spans 13 residues. CDR1 is SGDLS, CDR2 YYNGEE, per germline. Trimming pared 0 bases from V and 10 bases from J, leaving 8 bases between. The CDR3 coding sequence is TGTGCCAGCAGCGTAGCTACGGGATCACCCCTCCACTTT. As protein: CASSVATGSPLHF.

This sequence joins TRBV28 and TRBJ1-2; 7 bases align to TRBD1. The CDR3 sequence is 16 residues long. Germline V gene sequence: CDR1 MDHEN, CDR2 SYDVKM. J lost 8 bases, V lost 2 bases, and 14 bases had no gene match. In DNA, the CDR3 is TGTGCCAGCAGTTTAAGAGTTCGCGGGGACAGCGGCGGCTACACCTTC. Translated: CASSLRVRGDSGGYTF.

The chain carries TRBV9 and TRBJ2-5; 13 bases agree with TRBD2. Germline CDR1 and CDR2: SGDLS and YYNGEE. Germline trimming cut 3 bases from V and 4 bases from J; bases unmatched to any gene: 12. There are 18 residues in the CDR3. CDR3 DNA: TGTGCCAGCAGCGGATCGGGACTAGCGGGGAGGTCCCCAGAGACCCAGTACTTC. This encodes CASSGSGLAGRSPETQYF.

DNA of the CDR3: TGTGCCAGCAGCCGGACAGCCTTCTCTGGAAACACCATATATTTT. This encodes CASSRTAFSGNTIYF. The chain carries TRBV28 and TRBJ1-3; D is perhaps TRBD1 (6 bases). Trimming took off 6 bases at V and 0 bases at J, with 12 bases between the two ends. The CDR3 totals 15 residues. CDR1 is MDHEN, CDR2 SYDVKM, per germline.

The chain has TRBV27 and TRBJ1-6; maybe TRBD1 (5 bases). Germline V gene sequence: CDR1 MNHEY, CDR2 SMNVEV (reference sequence). Trimming removed 6 bases from V and 9 bases from J, with 18 bases in between. There are 15 residues in the CDR3. The CDR3: CASRGTQVGLSPLHF. The CDR3 DNA reads as TGTGCCAGCAGAGGGACCCAGGTGGGACTTTCACCCCTCCACTTT.

The chain has TRBV12-3 or TRBV12-4 and TRBJ1-1; D uncertain. The CDR3 covers 12 residues. Trimming stripped 6 bases from V and 7 bases from J, with 12 bases between. CDR3 protein: CASRGQAFEAFF. CDR3 bases: TGTGCCAGCAGGGGTCAGGCCTTTGAAGCTTTCTTT.

Regarding this clone: Other DNA variants within this sample encode the same CDR3. The chain employs TRBV6-1 and TRBJ1-1; D is perhaps TRBD1 (5 bases). The CDR3 consists of 14 residues. Germline values: CDR1 MNHNS, CDR2 SASEGT. Trimming removed 3 bases from V and 0 bases from J, with 8 bases in between. The CDR3 reads CASSEGRMNTEAFF. The CDR3 DNA follows: TGTGCCAGCAGTGAGGGGCGGATGAACACTGAAGCTTTCTTT.

V gene TRBV6-2 or TRBV6-3 combines with J gene TRBJ1-3; perhaps TRBD1 as D (5 bases). This CDR3 contains 12 residues. V lost 5 bases to trimming and J lost 4 bases, with 6 bases between them. CDR1 MNHEY and CDR2 SVGEGT come from the germline V gene. CDR3 region: CASSGTGNTIYF. CDR3 DNA sequence: TGTGCCAGCAGTGGGACCGGAAACACCATATATTTT.

The CDR3 spells CASSMRTGYRQVNTEAFF. In nucleotides, the CDR3 is TGTGCCAGTAGTATGCGGACAGGGTATAGGCAAGTGAACACTGAAGCTTTCTTT. This sequence joins TRBV19 and TRBJ1-1; 8 bases are a match to TRBD1. J was trimmed by 0 bases and V by 3 bases; bases with no gene match: 12. From germline, CDR1 is LNHDA and CDR2 SQIVND (reference sequence). The CDR3 contains 18 residues.

The chain is built from TRBV27 and TRBJ2-2, with 8 nucleotides matching TRBD2. The CDR3 has 17 residues. Germline CDR1 is MNHEY and CDR2 is SMNVEV (reference sequence). The J segment lost 5 bases and the V segment lost 3 bases, leaving 11 bases of the junction unmatched. The CDR3: CASSFLSVGGATGELFF. The CDR3 DNA sequence: TGTGCCAGCAGTTTTCTTTCGGTCGGGGGGGCGACCGGGGAGCTGTTTTTT.

V is TRBV28 and J is TRBJ1-1; no reliable D call. The CDR3 loop spans 14 amino acids. V was cut by 7 bases and J by 5 bases, with 17 bases left in between. The germline gives CDR1 MDHEN, CDR2 SYDVKM. CDR3: CASIPVGGRTEAFF. In DNA form, the CDR3 reads TGTGCCAGCATCCCCGTGGGAGGGAGGACTGAAGCTTTCTTT.

V is TRBV4-1 and J is TRBJ2-2, with D hard to call. The CDR3 runs 17 residues. Trimming shortened V by 0 bases and J by 0 bases, and 11 bases separated the two germline ends. Germline-derived CDR1 and CDR2 are MGHRA and YSYEKL. CDR3: CASSQDLRESNTGELFF. The CDR3 DNA sequence: TGCGCCAGCAGCCAAGATCTAAGGGAATCGAACACCGGGGAGCTGTTTTTT.

The rearrangement links TRBV27 to TRBJ2-7; 8 nucleotides line up with TRBD1. The CDR3 spans 15 residues. Unmatched junction bases numbered 7, after V lost 6 bases and J lost 0 bases. Germline V gene lookup returns CDR1 MNHEY and CDR2 SMNVEV (reference sequence). CDR3 DNA sequence: TGTGCCAGCAGGGGATGGGACAGGAGCTCCTACGAGCAGTACTTC. Translated: CASRGWDRSSYEQYF.

The rearrangement joins TRBV18 to TRBJ2-7; D not resolved. V was trimmed by 0 bases and J by 2 bases, leaving 14 bases between them. The germline gives CDR1 KGHSH, CDR2 LQKENI. This CDR3 spans 16 amino acids. The CDR3 DNA sequence: TGTGCCAGCTCACCACCAACTGGGATCATAACCTACGAGCAGTACTTC. Translated, it gives CASSPPTGIITYEQYF.